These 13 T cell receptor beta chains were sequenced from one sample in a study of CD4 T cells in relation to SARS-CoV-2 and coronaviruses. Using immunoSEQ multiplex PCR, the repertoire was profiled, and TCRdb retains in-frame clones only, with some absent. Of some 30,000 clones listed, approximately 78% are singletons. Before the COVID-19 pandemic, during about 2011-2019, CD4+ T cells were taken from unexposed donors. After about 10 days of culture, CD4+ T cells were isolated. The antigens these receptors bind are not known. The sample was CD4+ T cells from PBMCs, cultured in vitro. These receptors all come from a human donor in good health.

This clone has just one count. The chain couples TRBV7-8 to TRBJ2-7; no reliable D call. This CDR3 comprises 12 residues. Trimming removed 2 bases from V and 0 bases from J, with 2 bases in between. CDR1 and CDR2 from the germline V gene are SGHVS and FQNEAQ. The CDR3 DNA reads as TGTGCCAGCAGCTTAACCTCCTACGAGCAGTACTTC. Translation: CASSLTSYEQYF.

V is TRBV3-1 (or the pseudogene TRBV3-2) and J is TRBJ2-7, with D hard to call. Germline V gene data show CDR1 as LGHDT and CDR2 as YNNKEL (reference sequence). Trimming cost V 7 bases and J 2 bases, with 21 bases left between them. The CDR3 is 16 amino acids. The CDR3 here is CASTPSYARSPYEQYF. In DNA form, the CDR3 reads TGTGCCAGCACCCCTTCCTACGCGCGTTCCCCCTACGAGCAGTACTTC.

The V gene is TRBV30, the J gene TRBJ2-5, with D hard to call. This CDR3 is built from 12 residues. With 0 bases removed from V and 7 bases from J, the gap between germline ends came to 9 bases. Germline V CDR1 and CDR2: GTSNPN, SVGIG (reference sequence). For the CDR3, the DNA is TGTGCCTGGAGTGTAGAAGCAGGGACCCAGTACTTC. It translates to CAWSVEAGTQYF.

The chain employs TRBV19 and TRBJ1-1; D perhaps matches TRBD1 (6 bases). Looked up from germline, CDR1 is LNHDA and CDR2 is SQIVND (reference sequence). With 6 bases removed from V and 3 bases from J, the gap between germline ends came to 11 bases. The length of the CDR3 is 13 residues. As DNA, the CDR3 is TGTGCCAGTAGCCCGAGGGGGGACACTGAAGCTTTCTTT. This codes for CASSPRGDTEAFF.

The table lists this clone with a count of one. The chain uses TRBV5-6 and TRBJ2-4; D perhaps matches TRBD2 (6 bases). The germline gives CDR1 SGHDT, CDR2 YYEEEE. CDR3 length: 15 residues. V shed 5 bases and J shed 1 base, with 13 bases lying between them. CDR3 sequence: CASRPSVVAKNIQYF. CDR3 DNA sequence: TGTGCCAGCAGGCCTAGCGTAGTCGCCAAAAACATTCAGTACTTC.

The DNA of the CDR3 is TGTGCCAGCAGCTTAGCGAGGTCCTCCTACAATGAGCAGTTCTTC. Translating gives CASSLARSSYNEQFF. The V and J genes are TRBV7-2 and TRBJ2-1; the D is unclear. Germline V gene data show CDR1 as SGHTA and CDR2 as FQGNSA. The CDR3 length is 15 residues. Deletions cut 0 bases from V and 0 bases from J, with 6 bases between.

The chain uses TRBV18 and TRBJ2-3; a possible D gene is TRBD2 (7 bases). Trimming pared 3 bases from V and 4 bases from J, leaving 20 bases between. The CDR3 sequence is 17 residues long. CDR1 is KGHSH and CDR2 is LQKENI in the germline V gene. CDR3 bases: TGTGCCAGCTCACCGGTCCTGGGGGGGGCCCGCGCAGATACGCAGTATTTT. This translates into CASSPVLGGARADTQYF.

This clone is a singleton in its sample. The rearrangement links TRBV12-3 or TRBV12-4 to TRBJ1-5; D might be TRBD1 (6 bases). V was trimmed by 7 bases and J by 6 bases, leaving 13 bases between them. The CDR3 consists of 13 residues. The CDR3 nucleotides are TGTGCCAGCACCTTAGGGGGATTTCAGCCCCAGCATTTT. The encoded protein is CASTLGGFQPQHF.

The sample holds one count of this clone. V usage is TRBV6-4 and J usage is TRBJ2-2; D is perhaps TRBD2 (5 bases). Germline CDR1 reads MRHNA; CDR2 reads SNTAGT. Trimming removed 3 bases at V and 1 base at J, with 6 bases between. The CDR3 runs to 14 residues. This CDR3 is CASSESGNTGELFF. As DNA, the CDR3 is TGTGCCAGCAGTGAAAGCGGGAACACCGGGGAGCTGTTTTTT.

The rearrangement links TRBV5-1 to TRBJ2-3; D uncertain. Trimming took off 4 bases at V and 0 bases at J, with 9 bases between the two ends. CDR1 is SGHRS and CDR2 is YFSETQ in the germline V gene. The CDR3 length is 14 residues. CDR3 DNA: TGCGCCAGCAGCCAACAGACTAGCACAGATACGCAGTATTTT. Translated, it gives CASSQQTSTDTQYF.

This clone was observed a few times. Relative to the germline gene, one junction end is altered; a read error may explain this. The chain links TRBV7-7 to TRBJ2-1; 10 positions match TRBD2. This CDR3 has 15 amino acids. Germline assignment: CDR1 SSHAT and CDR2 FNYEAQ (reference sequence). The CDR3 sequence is CASSLSLAGENEQFF. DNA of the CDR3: TGTGCTAGCAGCTTATCGCTAGCGGGAGAGAATGAGCAGTTCTTC.

CDR3 sequence: CASSLNGAYNEQFF. The CDR3 DNA reads TGTGCCAGCAGTTTAAACGGGGCCTACAATGAGCAGTTCTTC. The chain combines TRBV28 with TRBJ2-1, with D possibly matching TRBD2 (5 bases). This CDR3 region has 14 residues. The V gene's germline CDR1 is MDHEN and CDR2 SYDVKM. Trimming took 2 bases from V and 2 from J, leaving 7 bases between them.

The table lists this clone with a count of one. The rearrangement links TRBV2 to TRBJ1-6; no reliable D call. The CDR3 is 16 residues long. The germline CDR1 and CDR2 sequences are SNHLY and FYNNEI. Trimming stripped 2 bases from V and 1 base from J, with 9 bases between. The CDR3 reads CASSETWLSYNSPLHF. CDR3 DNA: TGTGCCAGCAGTGAAACTTGGCTGTCCTATAATTCACCCCTCCACTTT.